This TCR beta chain was profiled in a study of shared clonotypes between healthy human individuals. A word on this clone: What it recognizes is unknown.

Study conclusions and caveats: Shared clonotypes: 4.5% to 5% naive CD4, roughly 3.5% naive CD8, about 2.5% memory CD4, 0.4% to 0.5% memory CD8. The researchers took only blood, and tissue repertoires probably look different.

Naive CD8 cells, CD45RO-negative and positively selected for CCR7, excluded terminally differentiated effector memory CD45RA+ cells. At a deep level, the assay was run. This table comes from immunoSEQ multiplex PCR, and its TCRdb copy is limited to in-frame clones, with some not included. In the table there are 1.5 million to 2.5 million clones, around 96% of which are singletons. J lost 4 bases, V lost 8 bases, and 5 bases had no gene match. The germline gives CDR1 WSHSY, CDR2 SAAADI. This CDR3 has 14 residues. The sample taken for sequencing was naive CD8+ T cells sorted from blood. J is TRBJ2-2 and V is TRBV10-2; 9 nucleotides line up with TRBD2. The origin of this receptor is a man aged 18 to 30 in good health. The CDR3 DNA follows: TGCGCCAGCCGGGTAGCGGGAGTCACCGGGGAGCTGTTTTTT. Translated, it gives CASRVAGVTGELFF.